This TCR beta chain was documented in a study of spatial heterogeneity in lung cancer. Turning to the study itself: The average appearance count of each unique TCR and UMI combination in raw reads was more than 9.5.

The ends were cut back, 0 bases at V and 2 bases at J, with 17 bases in the middle. Looked up from germline, CDR1 is SGHRS and CDR2 is YFSETQ. The CDR3 runs to 17 residues. The time point is: sample taken at primary tumor resection. Unsorted whole RNA from tumor, nontumor lung or frozen PBMC underwent sequencing. Individually, TCR cDNA molecules were each labelled with a unique molecular identifier. TCRdb recomputed calls from the 5' RACE reads with MiXCR, one row per CDR3 protein. This table has about 2,600 distinct CDR3 sequences, approximately 4.5% appearing once. The receptor comes from a female donor with early-stage non-small cell lung cancer. The source was normal lung tissue next to the tumor, collected at surgery. The V gene is TRBV5-1, the J gene TRBJ2-5; a weak D match, TRBD1 (6 bases). The CDR3 spells CASSLEGRGPPQETQYF. DNA for the CDR3: TGCGCCAGCAGCTTGGAGGGCAGGGGACCCCCTCAAGAGACCCAGTACTTC.